This T cell receptor (beta chain) was profiled in a study of cytomegalovirus exposure and HLA in healthy donors. Study conclusions and caveats: There were reportedly fewer N-insertions in an Asian-associated ancestry cluster than the approximately 670-donor mean, in a later analysis. Presence/absence analyses assumed roughly uniform sequencing depth across donors, which may not hold.

The PCR had 60 Vbeta and 13 Jbeta primers. Only in-frame clones appear in the TCRdb table, and some are missing; sequencing was by immunoSEQ multiplex PCR. Of 85,000 to 100,000 clones detected, around 80% appear once; the ten largest clones hold 6.5% to 8.5%. There are 14 residues in the CDR3. CDR1 is SNHLY and CDR2 is FYNNEI in the germline V gene. Deletions cut 7 bases from V and 9 bases from J, with 16 bases between. Worth noting for this clone: Its antigen is as yet unknown.

The chain recombines TRBV2 with TRBJ1-6; D possibly corresponds to TRBD1 (6 bases). This TCR was recovered from a human donor in good health. Sequencing was performed on PBMCs. The CDR3 reads CASTPPTGSSPLHF. The CDR3 DNA reads as TGTGCCAGCACTCCCCCAACAGGGAGTTCACCCCTCCACTTT.